One and the same sample provided the 24 T cell receptor beta chains below, sequenced in a study of blood T cell repertoires in COVID-19. Data came from immunoSEQ multiplex PCR; TCRdb stores just in-frame clones and leaves some out. The sample lists about 230,000 clones; around 83% were seen once. The sample taken for sequencing was peripheral blood. The receptors originated from a man between 35 and 55 years old with acute or convalescent COVID-19.

This clone is a singleton in its sample. The gene calls are TRBV15 and TRBJ2-3; D is unresolved. V lost 3 bases and J lost 6, with 16 bases in between. The length of the CDR3 is 15 residues. Germline V gene data show CDR1 as LNHNV and CDR2 as YYDKDF (reference sequence). The CDR3 sequence is CATSSYLDSLDTQYF. DNA for the CDR3: TGTGCCACCAGCAGTTACTTAGACTCGCTCGATACGCAGTATTTT.

V usage is TRBV5-1 and J usage is TRBJ2-6, with TRBD2 identical over 8 bases. Trimming removed 6 bases from V and 6 bases from J; junction bases left unmatched: 5. CDR3 size: 14 residues. Germline V lookup: CDR1 SGHRS, CDR2 YFSETQ. The CDR3 is CASTPGGAANVLTF. In nucleotides, the CDR3 is TGCGCCAGCACCCCCGGGGGGGCGGCCAACGTCCTGACTTTC.

A single count supports this clone. The chain employs TRBV20-1 and TRBJ2-5, with D perhaps TRBD2 (5 bases). The V end was cut by 6 bases, the J end by 5 bases, with 10 bases between. This CDR3 has 11 amino acids. Germline V lookup: CDR1 DFQATT, CDR2 SNEGSKA (reference sequence). The CDR3 protein is CSARVVETQYF. CDR3 nucleotides: TGCAGTGCGAGGGTCGTGGAGACCCAGTACTTC.

CDR3 amino acids: CASSAGTGNEKLFF. DNA for the CDR3: TGTGCCAGCAGCGCCGGGACAGGGAATGAAAAACTGTTTTTT. The J gene is TRBJ1-4, the V gene TRBV7-7, with 9 bases matching TRBD1. Germline CDR1 reads SSHAT; CDR2 reads FNYEAQ (reference sequence). The CDR3 is 14 residues long. Trimming removed 5 bases from V and 5 bases from J; junction bases left unmatched: 3.

The chain links TRBV2 to TRBJ1-5; the D gene is possibly TRBD1 (6 bases). The CDR3 has 14 residues. The germline V gene encodes CDR1 SNHLY and CDR2 FYNNEI. V was shortened by 7 bases and J by 0 bases, with 10 bases between the two germline ends. CDR3 sequence reads: CASKSGVSNQPQHF. In DNA form, the CDR3 reads TGTGCCAGCAAGTCAGGGGTTAGCAATCAGCCCCAGCATTTT.

In DNA, the CDR3 is TGTGCCACCAGCAGAGATGTAGCAAGCTCCTACGAGCAGTACTTC. As protein: CATSRDVASSYEQYF. J is TRBJ2-7 and V is TRBV15; the D is unclear. Germline V gives CDR1 LNHNV, CDR2 YYDKDF (reference sequence). CDR3 length: 15 amino acids. The germline V and J ends were trimmed by 0 bases and 0 bases, with 9 bases remaining between them.

The chain employs TRBV6-6 and TRBJ1-1, with TRBD1 matching over 7 bases. The CDR3 runs 16 residues. Trimming at V came to 0 bases and at J to 1 base, leaving 5 bases not matched to a gene. Germline CDR1 reads MNHNY; CDR2 reads SVGAGI (reference sequence). Written as DNA, the CDR3 is TGTGCCAGCAGTTACTCGATAGGGGGCGCGAACACTGAAGCTTTCTTT. It translates to CASSYSIGGANTEAFF.

The chain combines TRBV6-5 with TRBJ1-5; perhaps TRBD1 as D (6 bases). The CDR3 spans 15 residues. V was cut by 4 bases and J by 4 bases, with 14 bases left in between. Per germline, CDR1 MNHEY and CDR2 SVGAGI. CDR3 region: CASSSKQGYNQPQHF. In DNA, the CDR3 is TGTGCCAGCAGTTCGAAACAGGGTTATAATCAGCCCCAGCATTTT.

The chain employs TRBV14 and TRBJ2-1, with TRBD1 matching 9 bases. CDR1 is SGHDN and CDR2 is FVKESK in the germline V gene. J lost 3 bases, V lost 3 bases, and 6 bases had no gene match. This CDR3 is 16 amino acids long. The CDR3 region has the DNA TGTGCCAGCAGCCAGTCCGGGACAGGGTACTACAATGAGCAGTTCTTC. It encodes CASSQSGTGYYNEQFF.

CDR3 sequence (DNA): TGTGCCAGCAGCCAGGGGGGGGCTGGCTCCTACGAGCAGTACTTC. It codes for CASSQGGAGSYEQYF. The genes are TRBV4-2 and TRBJ2-7; a possible D gene is TRBD2 (7 bases). CDR3 length: 15 residues. Germline V gives CDR1 LGHNA, CDR2 YNFKEQ. The germline V and J ends were trimmed by 3 bases and 0 bases, with 12 bases remaining between them.

This clone was counted between two and nine times. This chain joins TRBV3-1 (or the pseudogene TRBV3-2) and TRBJ2-7; 7 bases agree with TRBD2. From germline, CDR1 is LGHDT and CDR2 YNNKEL (reference sequence). V lost 3 bases, J lost 0 bases, and 5 bases stayed unmatched. The length of the CDR3 is 15 residues. The CDR3 reads CASSHSSGRSYEQYF. CDR3 coding DNA: TGTGCCAGCAGCCATTCTAGCGGACGCTCCTACGAGCAGTACTTC.

The V call is TRBV5-4, the J call TRBJ2-3; 12 bases line up with TRBD2. The CDR3 length is 15 residues. Germline trimming cut 1 base from V and 5 bases from J; bases unmatched to any gene: 2. Germline V lookup: CDR1 SGHNT, CDR2 YYREEE (reference sequence). As DNA, the CDR3 is TGTGCCAGCAGCTTGTCTAGCGGGGGGGGAGATACGCAGTATTTT. This sequence encodes CASSLSSGGGDTQYF. Looking up the rest from reference TRBV5-4 and TRBJ2-3 gives the full variable domain: ETGVTQSPTHLIKTRGQQVTLRCSSQSGHNTVSWYQQALGQGPQFIFQYYREEENGRGNFPPRFSGLQFPNYSSELNVNALELDDSALYLCASSLSSGGGDTQYFGPGTRLTVL.

CDR3 in amino acids: CASSYGAGRTTDTQYF. CDR3 bases: TGTGCCAGCAGTTATGGTGCGGGCAGAACCACAGATACGCAGTATTTT. The V and J genes are TRBV27 and TRBJ2-3, with a tentative D call TRBD2 (5 bases). Germline lookup yields CDR1 MNHEY and CDR2 SMNVEV (reference sequence). CDR3 length: 16 residues. Trimming removed 4 bases from V and 2 bases from J, with 16 bases in between.

This clone was picked up a small number of times. The CDR3 is CASSLRGLHANYGYTF. CDR3 DNA: TGTGCCAGCAGCTTAAGGGGGCTCCACGCTAACTATGGCTACACCTTC. V is TRBV5-6 and J is TRBJ1-2; TRBD1 agrees at 7 bases. The CDR3 consists of 16 residues. Trimming cost V 2 bases and J 0 bases; bases outside gene matches: 7. CDR1 and CDR2 (germline): SGHDT, YYEEEE.

This clone was seen a single time. One end of the junction is discordant with germline, which a read error may explain. The V gene is TRBV6-5, the J gene TRBJ1-4; 9 nucleotides agree with TRBD1. Germline CDR1 MNHEY, CDR2 SVGAGI. CDR3 length: 15 amino acids. The CDR3 DNA sequence: TGTGCCAGCAGTGACTCGGGACAGGGAATTGAAAAACTGTTTTTT. The encoded protein is CASSDSGQGIEKLFF.

The gene calls are TRBV9 and TRBJ2-1; 10 bases align to TRBD1. Trimming cost V 2 bases and J 7 bases; bases outside gene matches: 3. The CDR3 covers 14 residues. Germline V lookup: CDR1 SGDLS, CDR2 YYNGEE. This chain's CDR3 is CASSVDRGRNEQFF. The CDR3 DNA follows: TGTGCCAGCAGCGTTGACAGGGGGCGGAATGAGCAGTTCTTC. Based on the CDR3 plus reference TRBV9 and TRBJ2-1, the full variable domain is DSGVTQTPKHLITATGQRVTLRCSPRSGDLSVYWYQQSLDQGLQFLIQYYNGEERAKGNILERFSAQQFPDLHSELNLSSLELGDSALYFCASSVDRGRNEQFFGPGTRLTVL.

This clone was observed a single time. The chain links TRBV7-2 to TRBJ2-7, with unresolved D. Trimming took 1 base from V and 4 from J, leaving 8 bases between them. Germline-derived CDR1 and CDR2 are SGHTA and FQGNSA. The CDR3 contains 13 residues. As DNA, the CDR3 is TGTGCCAGCAGCTTAGGACATACTTACGAGCAGTACTTC. This gives the protein CASSLGHTYEQYF.

The chain recombines TRBV4-2 with TRBJ2-5; 8 nucleotides align to TRBD1. Germline V lookup: CDR1 LGHNA, CDR2 YNFKEQ. V was pared by 1 base and J by 2 bases, with 6 bases of the junction left unmatched. CDR3 length: 16 amino acids. The CDR3 DNA follows: TGTGCCAGCAGCCAAGTCAAACAGGGGGGACAAGAGACCCAGTACTTC. It specifies CASSQVKQGGQETQYF.

This sequence joins TRBV7-9 and TRBJ1-2, with TRBD1 matching over 7 bases. The germline gives CDR1 SEHNR, CDR2 FQNEAQ (reference sequence). The CDR3 loop spans 14 amino acids. V lost 6 bases, J lost 5 bases, and 9 bases stayed unmatched. CDR3 sequence: CASSFQGVQYGYTF. CDR3 DNA sequence: TGTGCCAGCAGTTTTCAGGGGGTTCAATATGGCTACACCTTC.

The chain is built from TRBV6-1 and TRBJ1-2, with TRBD1 matching over 9 bases. V dropped 2 bases and J dropped 6; count of bases not matched to a gene: 4. Germline loops: CDR1 MNHNS, CDR2 SASEGT. CDR3 length: 14 amino acids. The CDR3 protein is CASSESRTGDGYTF. The DNA for the CDR3 is TGTGCCAGCAGTGAATCCCGGACAGGGGATGGCTACACCTTC.

The J gene is TRBJ1-5, the V gene TRBV12-3 or TRBV12-4; a possible D gene is TRBD1 (5 bases). V lost 3 bases, J lost 6 bases, and 9 bases lay in between. The CDR3 contains 13 residues. The CDR3 nucleotides read TGTGCCAGCAGTTTCCCAGGGCGTCAGCCCCAGCATTTT. This encodes CASSFPGRQPQHF.

As to this clone: The sample holds other DNA sequences that translate to the same CDR3. The CDR3 reads CASSLDSSNQPQHF. The CDR3 bases are TGTGCCAGCAGCTTAGACTCATCCAATCAGCCCCAGCATTTT. The V and J genes are TRBV7-9 and TRBJ1-5; no clear D gene. The ends were cut back, 1 base at V and 3 bases at J, with 7 bases in the middle. CDR1 and CDR2 (germline): SEHNR, FQNEAQ (reference sequence). The length of the CDR3 is 14 residues. Complete variable domain (other parts from reference TRBV7-9 and TRBJ1-5): DTGVSQNPRHKITKRGQNVTFRCDPISEHNRLYWYRQTLGQGPEFLTYFQNEAQLEKSRLLSDRFSAERPKGSFSTLEIQRTEQGDSAMYLCASSLDSSNQPQHFGDGTRLSIL.

The genes are TRBV10-3 and TRBJ2-1, with TRBD1 identical over 9 bases. Trimming cost V 10 bases and J 7 bases; bases outside gene matches: 11. The length of the CDR3 is 14 residues. Germline V gene lookup returns CDR1 ENHRY and CDR2 SYGVKD. CDR3 nucleotide sequence: TGTGCCACCCGAATGGGACAGGGTTGGAATGAGCAGTTCTTC. Translating it yields CATRMGQGWNEQFF.

This CDR3 is CASSTRDRDYTF. The CDR3 DNA reads as TGTGCCAGCAGCACGCGGGACAGGGACTACACCTTC. The chain links TRBV5-6 to TRBJ1-2; 9 bases match TRBD1. Per the germline V gene, CDR1 is SGHDT and CDR2 is YYEEEE. The junction had 5 bases not matched to a gene; V was cut back by 4 bases and J by 10 bases. This CDR3 region has 12 residues.